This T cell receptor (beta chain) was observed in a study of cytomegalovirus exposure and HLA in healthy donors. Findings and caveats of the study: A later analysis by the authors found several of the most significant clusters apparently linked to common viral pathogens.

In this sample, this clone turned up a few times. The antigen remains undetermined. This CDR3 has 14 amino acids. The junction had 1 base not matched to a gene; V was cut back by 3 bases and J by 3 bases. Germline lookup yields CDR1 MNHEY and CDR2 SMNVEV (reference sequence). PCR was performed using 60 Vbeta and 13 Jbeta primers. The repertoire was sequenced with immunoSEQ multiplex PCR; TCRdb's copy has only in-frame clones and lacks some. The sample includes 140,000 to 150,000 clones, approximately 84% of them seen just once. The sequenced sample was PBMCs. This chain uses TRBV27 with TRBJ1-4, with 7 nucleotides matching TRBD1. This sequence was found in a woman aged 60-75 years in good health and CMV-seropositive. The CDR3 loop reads CASSLTGPNEKLFF. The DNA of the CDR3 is TGTGCCAGCAGTTTGACAGGGCCTAATGAAAAACTGTTTTTT.